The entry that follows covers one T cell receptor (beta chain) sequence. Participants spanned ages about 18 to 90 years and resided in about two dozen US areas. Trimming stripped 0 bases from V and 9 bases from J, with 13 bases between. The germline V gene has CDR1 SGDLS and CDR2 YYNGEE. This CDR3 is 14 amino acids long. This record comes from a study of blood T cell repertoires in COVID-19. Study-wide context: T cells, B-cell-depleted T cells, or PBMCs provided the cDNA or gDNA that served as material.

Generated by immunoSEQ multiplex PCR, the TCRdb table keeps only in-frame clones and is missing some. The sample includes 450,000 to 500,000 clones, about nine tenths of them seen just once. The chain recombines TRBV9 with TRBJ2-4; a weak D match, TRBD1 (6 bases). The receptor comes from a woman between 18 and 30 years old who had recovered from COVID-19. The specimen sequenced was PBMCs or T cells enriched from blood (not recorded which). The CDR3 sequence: CASSVESSRGIQYF. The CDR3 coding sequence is TGTGCCAGCAGCGTAGAGTCGAGCAGGGGCATTCAGTACTTC. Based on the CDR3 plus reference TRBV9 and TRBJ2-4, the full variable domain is DSGVTQTPKHLITATGQRVTLRCSPRSGDLSVYWYQQSLDQGLQFLIQYYNGEERAKGNILERFSAQQFPDLHSELNLSSLELGDSALYFCASSVESSRGIQYFGAGTRLSVL.